The T cell receptor beta chain under discussion was sequenced for a study of cytomegalovirus exposure and HLA in healthy donors. About the research overall: The study's early data release held roughly 91 million unique TCRs from HLA-typed donors.

This PCR relied on a set of 60 Vbeta primers and 13 Jbeta primers. TCRdb's table, derived via immunoSEQ multiplex PCR, lists solely in-frame clones and lacks some. Here the sample spans 150,000 to 200,000 clones, roughly 70% being singletons. Study-level results: Association of about 17,000 TCR beta sequences with HLA alleles was found at 0.05 false discovery rate in a later analysis.

To note about this clone: The target antigen is unknown. This sample includes further DNA sequences coding for the same CDR3.

This TCR derives from a woman in her forties or fifties in good health and CMV-seropositive. The sample taken for sequencing was PBMCs.

CDR3 region: CASGGQGVPQAFF. CDR3 nucleotides: TGTGCCAGTGGAGGGCAGGGAGTCCCCCAAGCTTTCTTT. The chain combines TRBV25-1 with TRBJ1-1, with a tentative D call TRBD1 (5 bases). V was pared by 9 bases and J by 9 bases, with 20 bases between. The CDR3 runs to 13 residues. Germline V gene data show CDR1 as MGHDK and CDR2 as SYGVNS.